A selection of T cell receptor beta chains follows, all from one sample in a study of cytomegalovirus exposure and HLA in healthy donors. Sequencing used immunoSEQ multiplex PCR; TCRdb keeps in-frame clones, though not all of them. In the table there are 150,000 or so clones, 83% of which are singletons. The material sequenced was PBMCs. These TCRs come from a man between 50 and 59 years old in good health and CMV-seropositive. The CDR3 runs from the conserved cysteine through the conserved F or W.

J,V,CDR3
TRBJ2-2,TRBV6-5,CASSGGASTGELFF
TRBJ2-7,TRBV5-1,CASSLGIGQGAYEQYF
TRBJ2-5,TRBV28,CASSFTTRGETQYF
TRBJ1-2,TRBV6-5,CASSYFAGDPSGYTF
TRBJ1-5,TRBV27,CASSFGGFQPQHF
TRBJ2-7,TRBV7-9,CASSLGAGPTNYEQYF
TRBJ2-3,TRBV29-1,CSGTQGLAGGYASTDTQYF
TRBJ1-6,TRBV5-4,CASSLGARISDSPLHF
TRBJ2-1,TRBV19,CASSSRTGSYNEQFF
TRBJ1-5,TRBV2,CASSPGQGSNQPQHF
TRBJ2-1,TRBV9,CASSVVSGSYNEQFF
TRBJ1-1,TRBV28,CASSLMVKRNTEAFF
TRBJ2-7,TRBV7-2,CASSHGSYEQYF
TRBJ2-6,TRBV6-4,CASSPRRQTTSGANVLTF
TRBJ1-5,TRBV4-1,CASSQAPGQGASNSNQPQHF
TRBJ2-1,TRBV28,CASLAGGINEQFF
TRBJ2-7,TRBV30,CAWSSTSGSYEQYF